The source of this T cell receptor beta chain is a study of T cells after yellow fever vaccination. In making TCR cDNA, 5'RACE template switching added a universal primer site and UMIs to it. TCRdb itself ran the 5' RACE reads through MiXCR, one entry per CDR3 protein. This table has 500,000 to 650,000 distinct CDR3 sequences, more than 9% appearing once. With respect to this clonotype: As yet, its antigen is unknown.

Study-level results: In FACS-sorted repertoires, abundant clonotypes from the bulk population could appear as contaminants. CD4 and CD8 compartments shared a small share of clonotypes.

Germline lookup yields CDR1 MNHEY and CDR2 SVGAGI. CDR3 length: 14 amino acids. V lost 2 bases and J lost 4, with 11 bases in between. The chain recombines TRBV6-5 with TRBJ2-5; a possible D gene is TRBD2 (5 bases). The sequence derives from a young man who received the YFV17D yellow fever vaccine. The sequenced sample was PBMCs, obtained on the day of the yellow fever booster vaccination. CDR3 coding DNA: TGTGCCAGCAGTTACCCCGGGGTAGGAGAGACCCAGTACTTC. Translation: CASSYPGVGETQYF.